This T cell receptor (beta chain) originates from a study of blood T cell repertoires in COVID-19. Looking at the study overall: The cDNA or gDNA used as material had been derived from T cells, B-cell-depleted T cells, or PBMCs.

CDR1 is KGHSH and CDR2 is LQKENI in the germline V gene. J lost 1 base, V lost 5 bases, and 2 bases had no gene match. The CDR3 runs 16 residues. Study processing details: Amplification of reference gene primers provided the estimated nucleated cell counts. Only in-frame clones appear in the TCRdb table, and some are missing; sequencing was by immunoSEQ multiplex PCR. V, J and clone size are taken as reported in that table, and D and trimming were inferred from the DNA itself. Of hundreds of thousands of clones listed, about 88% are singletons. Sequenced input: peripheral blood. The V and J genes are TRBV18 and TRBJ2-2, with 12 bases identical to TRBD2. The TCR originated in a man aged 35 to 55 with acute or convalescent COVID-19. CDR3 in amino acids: CASSTTSGGNTGELFF. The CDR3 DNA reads TGTGCCAGCTCAACGACTAGCGGGGGGAACACCGGGGAGCTGTTTTTT.